The T cell receptor beta chain under discussion was sequenced for a study of T cell responses to AZD1222 COVID-19 vaccine (dated by TCRdb to about 2021). Background on the whole study: AZD1222 recipients with second doses at about 4 weeks or about 12 weeks were pooled, because spike-specific TCR depth and breadth did not differ between schedules. TCR sequencing was performed for roughly 250 trial participants, of whom approximately 200 were given two doses of AZD1222 and approximately 25 were given two doses of MenACWY control vaccine. Trial participants were enrolled by age into 18-55, 56-69 and 70-plus year subgroups, with about 150, 27 and 61 TCR-sequenced participants respectively.

Measured from the cysteine to the phenylalanine, the CDR3 is 10 residues long. Only CDR3 DNA is held: 30 bases, read in frame from base 1. Trimming at the junction amounts to 5 bases on V and 6 bases on J, and the germline ends lie 5 bases apart. Via the germline V gene (reference sequence), CDR1 is DFQATT and CDR2 SNEGSKA. In the case of this clone: Its binding antigen is unknown. No base qualities exist here, and no much larger clone lies one base off it.

The CDR3 regions of human TCRbeta chains were subjected to immunosequencing. As for the original processing: TCRs in the repertoires were matched against a reference library of SARS-CoV-2-specific TCRs that had been generated with the MIRA antigen-specificity platform. Breadth meant the fraction of unique TCRs that were SARS-CoV-2-associated, whereas depth meant the fraction of total T cells that were SARS-CoV-2-associated. Using the MIRA data, each spike-specific TCR was mapped to the spike region that the TCR reacts to and placed in a CD4 or CD8 class. Log10-transformed breadth and depth values were compared by one-way ANOVA with Sidak's multiple comparisons tests. The immuneACCESS repertoire file appears here via TCRdb, limited to in-frame rearrangements. These files lack a portion of the clones; in checked studies, under half of the deficit traces to unresolved V genes, and the cause of the others is not known. That table gives V, J and clone size, and the DNA gave D and trimming. The sample table holds 100,000 to 150,000 clones, of which over 70% were seen once. The ten top clones hold less than 6.5% of the sample.

Paper-wide results and their limitations: The 56-69-year group was small, and its depth increase did not reach significance, likely because of low power. Most participants were white British and females outnumbered males, and the authors suggested that clonal diversity may have been underestimated. Conclusions about previously exposed vaccinees are limited, since just five to seven AZD1222 recipients were seropositive for SARS-CoV-2 at baseline. Because no day 14 peak-response samples were available, repertoires were characterized only after the peak T cell response. Reportedly, almost half of the unique spike-specific TCRs recognized epitopes lying outside the regions that are mutated in the B.1.351 and B.1.1.7 variants. After two AZD1222 doses, both the breadth and the depth of spike-specific TCRs were significantly higher than at day 0 and than in MenACWY recipients. The vaccine-associated CD4 TCRs covered the entire spike protein, and the dominant responses fell in regions 160-218 and 743-854.

Sample time point, as interpreted from the label and publication: baseline before first vaccination. Vaccinee samples were obtained from the UK trials COV001 and COV002, which included a single-blind randomized controlled phase 2/3 trial of AZD1222 (ChAdOx1 nCoV-19) in healthy adults. Trial participant PBMC samples were collected at day 0 and day 28 after the second dose for TCRbeta chain sequencing. The V and J segments used are TRBV20-1 and TRBJ2-1, with the D gene too uncertain to name. The sequence was obtained from an adult in good health. This specimen consisted of peripheral blood, obtained on day 0 of AZD1222 vaccination. In nucleotide form, the sequence is TGCAGTGCTGTAGCCAATGAGCAGTTCTTC. It translates to CSAVANEQFF.